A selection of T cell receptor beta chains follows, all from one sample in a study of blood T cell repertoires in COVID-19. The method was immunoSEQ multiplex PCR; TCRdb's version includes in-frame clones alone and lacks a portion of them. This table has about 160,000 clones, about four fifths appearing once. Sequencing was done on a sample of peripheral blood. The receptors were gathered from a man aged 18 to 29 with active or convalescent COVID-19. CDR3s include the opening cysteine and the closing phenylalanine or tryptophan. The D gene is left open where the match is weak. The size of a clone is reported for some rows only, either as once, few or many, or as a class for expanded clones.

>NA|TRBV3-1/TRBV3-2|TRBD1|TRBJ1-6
CASSLGQGNSPLHF
TGTGCCAGCAGCCTAGGACAGGGTAATTCACCCCTCCACTTT
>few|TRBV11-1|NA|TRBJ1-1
CASSHRGWTEAFF
TGTGCCAGCAGCCATAGGGGTTGGACTGAAGCTTTCTTT
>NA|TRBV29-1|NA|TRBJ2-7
CSVRPSSYEQYF
TGCAGCGTCAGGCCGAGCTCCTACGAGCAGTACTTC
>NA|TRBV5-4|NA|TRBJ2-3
CASSYGADTQYF
TGTGCCAGCAGTTACGGGGCAGATACGCAGTATTTT
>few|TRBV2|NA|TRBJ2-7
CASSGREVYTYEQYF
TGTGCCAGCAGTGGAAGGGAGGTCTACACCTACGAGCAGTACTTC
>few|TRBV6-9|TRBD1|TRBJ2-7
CASLILGQGRDEQYF
TGTGCCAGCCTCATCCTCGGACAGGGGAGGGACGAGCAGTACTTC
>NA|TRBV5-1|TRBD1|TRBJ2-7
CASSLEGRGSYEQYF
TGCGCCAGCAGCTTGGAGGGCAGGGGGTCCTACGAGCAGTACTTC
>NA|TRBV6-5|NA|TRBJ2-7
CASKTAGKSYEQYF
TGTGCCAGCAAAACCGCCGGGAAAAGCTACGAGCAGTACTTC
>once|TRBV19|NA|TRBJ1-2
CASSILGRGDPRHYTF
TGTGCCAGTAGTATTCTGGGGCGAGGAGACCCTCGACACTACACCTTC
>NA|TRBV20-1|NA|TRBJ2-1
CSASFRVAEQFF
TGCAGTGCTAGTTTCAGGGTTGCTGAGCAGTTCTTC
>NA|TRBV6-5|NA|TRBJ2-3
CASSYSLSTDTQYF
TGTGCCAGCAGTTACTCCCTTAGCACAGATACGCAGTATTTT
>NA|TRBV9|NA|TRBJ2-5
CASSARGSGQETQYF
TGTGCCAGCAGCGCCCGGGGGAGCGGCCAAGAGACCCAGTACTTC
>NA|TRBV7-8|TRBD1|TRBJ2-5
CASSYDRAQETQYF
TGTGCCAGCAGCTACGACAGGGCTCAAGAGACCCAGTACTTC
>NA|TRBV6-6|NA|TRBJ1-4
CASSYFRTAEKLFF
TGTGCCAGCAGTTACTTTCGGACAGCTGAAAAACTGTTTTTT
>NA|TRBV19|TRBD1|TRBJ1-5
CASEDRGGNQPQHF
TGTGCCAGCGAGGACAGGGGAGGAAATCAGCCCCAGCATTTT
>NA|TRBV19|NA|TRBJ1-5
CASSIGQRNQPQHF
TGTGCCAGTAGTATCGGACAACGCAATCAGCCCCAGCATTTT
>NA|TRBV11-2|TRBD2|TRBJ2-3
CASSLGLAGIITDTQYF
TGTGCCAGCAGCTTAGGACTAGCGGGGATCATCACAGATACGCAGTATTTT
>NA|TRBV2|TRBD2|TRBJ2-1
CASSDVGLAVYNEQFF
TGTGCCAGCAGTGATGTAGGACTAGCGGTATACAATGAGCAGTTCTTC
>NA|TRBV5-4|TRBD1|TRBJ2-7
CASSHYRDSSLHEQYF
TGTGCCAGCAGCCATTACCGGGACAGCTCCCTCCACGAGCAGTACTTC
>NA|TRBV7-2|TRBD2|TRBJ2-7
CASSSLGGSQYEQYF
TGTGCCAGCAGTTCATTGGGGGGGTCCCAGTACGAGCAGTACTTC
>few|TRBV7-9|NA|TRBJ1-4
CASSRSEQAEEKLFF
TGTGCCAGCAGCCGCTCGGAACAGGCTGAGGAAAAACTGTTTTTT
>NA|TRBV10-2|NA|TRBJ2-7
CASSETRWASEQYF
TGCGCCAGCAGTGAGACTAGATGGGCCTCCGAGCAGTACTTC
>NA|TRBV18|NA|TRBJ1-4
CASSDRSFNEKLFF
TGTGCCAGCTCAGACAGAAGCTTTAATGAAAAACTGTTTTTT
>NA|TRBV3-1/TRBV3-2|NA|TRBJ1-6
CASSGTDNSPLHF
TGTGCCAGCAGCGGGACTGATAATTCACCCCTCCACTTT
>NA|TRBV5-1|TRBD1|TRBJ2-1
CASSLAGQGLGEQFF
TGCGCCAGCAGCTTGGCGGGACAGGGTCTGGGTGAGCAGTTCTTC
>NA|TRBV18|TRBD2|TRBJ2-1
CASSPGTSGGMNEQFF
TGTGCCAGCTCACCCGGAACTAGCGGGGGGATGAATGAGCAGTTCTTC
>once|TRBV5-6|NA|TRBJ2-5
CASSFVAGLQETQYF
TGTGCCAGCAGCTTTGTGGCGGGCTTACAAGAGACCCAGTACTTC
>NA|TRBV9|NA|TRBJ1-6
CASSVAQGLNSPLHF
TGTGCCAGCAGCGTAGCTCAGGGATTAAATTCACCCCTCCACTTT
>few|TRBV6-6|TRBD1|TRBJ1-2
CASSPGQAKGYTF
TGTGCCAGCAGCCCCGGACAGGCTAAGGGCTACACCTTC
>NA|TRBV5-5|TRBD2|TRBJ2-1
CASSATSGGYNEQFF
TGTGCCAGCAGCGCGACTAGCGGGGGTTACAATGAGCAGTTCTTC
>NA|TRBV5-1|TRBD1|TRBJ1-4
CASSLEGAREKLFF
TGCGCCAGCAGCTTGGAGGGGGCGCGGGAAAAACTGTTTTTT
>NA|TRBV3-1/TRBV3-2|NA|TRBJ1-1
CASSASGHLNTEAFF
TGTGCCAGCAGCGCCTCGGGACACCTGAACACTGAAGCTTTCTTT
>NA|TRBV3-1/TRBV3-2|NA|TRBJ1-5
CASSQGGGNGQPQHF
TGTGCCAGCAGCCAAGGGGGGGGCAACGGTCAGCCCCAGCATTTT
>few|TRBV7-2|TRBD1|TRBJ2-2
CASSLHRTGANTGELFF
TGTGCCAGCAGCCTACACCGGACAGGGGCGAACACCGGGGAGCTGTTTTTT
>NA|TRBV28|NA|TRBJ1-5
CASSLLVRNTWSGAQHF
TGTGCCAGCAGTCTACTGGTAAGGAACACCTGGAGTGGAGCCCAGCATTTT
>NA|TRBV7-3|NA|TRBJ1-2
CASSLTSGGPGLYGYTF
TGTGCCAGCAGCTTAACGTCCGGGGGGCCAGGGCTCTATGGCTACACCTTC
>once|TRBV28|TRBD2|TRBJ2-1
CASSSGTSGNNEQFF
TGTGCCAGCAGTTCCGGGACTAGCGGGAACAATGAGCAGTTCTTC
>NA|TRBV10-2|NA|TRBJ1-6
CASSDIMDTYNSPLHF
TGCGCCAGCAGTGACATAATGGACACCTATAATTCACCCCTCCACTTT
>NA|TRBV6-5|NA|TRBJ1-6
CASTSGTFSNSPLHF
TGTGCCAGCACCTCAGGCACTTTCTCTAATTCACCCCTCCACTTT
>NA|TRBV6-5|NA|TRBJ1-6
CASSSRQNSPLHF
TGTGCCAGCAGCTCCCGACAGAATTCACCCCTCCACTTT
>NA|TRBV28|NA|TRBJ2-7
CASSLYGGRGYEQYF
TGTGCCAGCAGTTTATACGGGGGAAGAGGCTACGAGCAGTACTTC
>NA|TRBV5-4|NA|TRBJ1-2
CASSLVGRGVRGYTF
TGTGCCAGCAGCTTAGTTGGGAGGGGTGTGAGGGGCTACACCTTC
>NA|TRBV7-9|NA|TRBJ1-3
CASSLYEVGRAGNTIYF
TGTGCCAGCAGCTTATATGAGGTTGGCAGGGCCGGAAACACCATATATTTT
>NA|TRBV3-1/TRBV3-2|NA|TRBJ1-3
CASSLVPGSSGNTIYF
TGTGCCAGCAGCCTAGTACCAGGGTCATCTGGAAACACCATATATTTT
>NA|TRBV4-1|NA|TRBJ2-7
CASSQDGSGVGYEQYF
TGCGCCAGCAGCCAAGATGGTTCAGGGGTCGGCTACGAGCAGTACTTC
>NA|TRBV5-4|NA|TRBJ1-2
CASSYQGYYGYTF
TGTGCCAGCAGCTATCAGGGGTACTATGGCTACACCTTC
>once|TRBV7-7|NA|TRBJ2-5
CASSFGLNRYQETQYF
TGTGCTAGCAGCTTTGGGCTAAATAGGTACCAAGAGACCCAGTACTTC
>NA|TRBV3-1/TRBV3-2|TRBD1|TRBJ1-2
CASSPLDRGLNGYTF
TGTGCCAGCAGCCCTCTGGACAGGGGACTCAATGGCTACACCTTC
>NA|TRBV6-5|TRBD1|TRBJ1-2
CASSYSGTGNYGYTF
TGTGCCAGCAGTTACTCCGGGACAGGGAACTATGGCTACACCTTC
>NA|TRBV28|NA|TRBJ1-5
CASSQGTSNQPQHF
TGTGCCAGCAGCCAGGGGACCTCCAATCAGCCCCAGCATTTT
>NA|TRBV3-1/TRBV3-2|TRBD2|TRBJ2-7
CASSPILAGVSEQYF
TGTGCCAGCAGCCCGATACTAGCGGGAGTTTCGGAGCAGTACTTC
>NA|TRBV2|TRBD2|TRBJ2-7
CASSPTLAGASYEQYF
TGTGCCAGCAGCCCGACTCTAGCGGGCGCCTCCTACGAGCAGTACTTC
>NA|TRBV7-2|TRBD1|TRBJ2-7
CASSPRTGDGSYEQYF
TGTGCCAGCAGCCCCCGGACAGGGGATGGGTCCTACGAGCAGTACTTC
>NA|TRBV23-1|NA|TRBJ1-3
CASSHPQDSGNTIYF
TGCGCCAGCAGTCACCCACAGGACTCTGGAAACACCATATATTTT
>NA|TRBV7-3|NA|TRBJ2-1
CASSLGLPKNNEQFF
TGTGCCAGCAGCTTAGGTCTCCCTAAGAATAATGAGCAGTTCTTC
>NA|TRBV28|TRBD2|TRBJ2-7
CASRNPGLAGNSYEQYF
TGTGCCAGCAGGAACCCGGGGCTAGCGGGGAACTCCTACGAGCAGTACTTC